Listed below are T cell receptor beta chains from one sample, sequenced in a study of T cells in localized non-small cell lung cancer. Only in-frame clones appear in the TCRdb table, and some are missing; sequencing was by immunoSEQ multiplex PCR. The data hold about 37,000 clones, with approximately 90% observed a single time. The sample was peripheral blood mononuclear cells, taken before any cancer treatment. Receptors originate from a female donor older than 55 with stage II lung adenocarcinoma. Each CDR3 is given with its conserved first and last residue. D genes are given only for firm matches. The size of a clone is reported for some rows only, either as once, few or many, or as a class for expanded clones.

>.|TRBJ2-6|TRBV5-5|.
TGTGCCAGCAGCTTGAGGGACCCACTAGGCGGGGCCAACGTCCTGACTTTC
CASSLRDPLGGANVLTF
>.|TRBJ1-1|TRBV29-1|.
TGCAGCGTGACTCCGGGGAACACTGAAGCTTTCTTT
CSVTPGNTEAFF
>TRBD2|TRBJ2-5|TRBV28|.
TGTGCCAGCAGTCCAAGCGGGAAAGAGACCCAGTACTTC
CASSPSGKETQYF
>.|TRBJ1-4|TRBV30|.
TGTGCCTGGGCCTCGGGCCCCTGGTCGTTTTTT
CAWASGPWSFF
>.|TRBJ2-1|TRBV7-9|.
TGTGCCAGCATCCCGAACGCGGCCCCAACCAATGAGCAGTTCTTC
CASIPNAAPTNEQFF
>TRBD1|TRBJ2-2|TRBV5-4|.
TGTGCCAGTTCACATAGACAGGGGGCGATCGGGGAGCTGTTTTTT
CASSHRQGAIGELFF
>.|TRBJ2-1|TRBV7-2|once
TGTGCCAGCAGCTTAGCTCAGGGGGTTAGCGGGATTCTCTTCTTC
CASSLAQGVSGILFF
>TRBD2|TRBJ2-7|TRBV7-2|.
TGTGCCAGCAGCTCCGTTGGGGGAGCGGGAGACGAGCAGTACTTC
CASSSVGGAGDEQYF
>.|TRBJ2-3|TRBV11-3|once
TGTGCCAGCAGCTTAGATCCACTGATGGGCACAGATACGCAGTATTTT
CASSLDPLMGTDTQYF
>.|TRBJ1-4|TRBV5-1|.
TGCGCCAGCACCCTGAGTCCGGCAGTAGGCGTTGAAAAACTGTTTTTT
CASTLSPAVGVEKLFF
>TRBD1|TRBJ1-2|TRBV28|.
TGTGCCAGCCTTGGACAGGGGGGGTACTATGGCTACACCTTC
CASLGQGGYYGYTF
>.|TRBJ1-4|TRBV28|once
TGTGCCAGCAGTTTAGTGGGCTTTCAGGGGTTTCGAGAAAAACTGTTTTTT
CASSLVGFQGFREKLFF
>.|TRBJ1-4|TRBV19|.
TGTGCCAGTAGCCTCCGAGGGGTAGACAATGAAAAACTGTTTTTT
CASSLRGVDNEKLFF
>.|TRBJ2-5|TRBV5-4|.
TGTGCCAGCAGCGCCGGGGCTATCCAAGAGACCCAGTACTTC
CASSAGAIQETQYF
>.|TRBJ2-3|TRBV20-1|.
TGCAGTGCTGGGTTGACAGATACGCAGTATTTT
CSAGLTDTQYF
>.|TRBJ1-1|TRBV6-4|once
TGTGCCAGCAGTGAGGGAGCAGAAGCTTTCTTT
CASSEGAEAFF
>.|TRBJ2-5|TRBV4-1|.
TGCGCCAGCAGCCAAGACGACAGTGGCGTGAAAGAGACCCAGTACTTC
CASSQDDSGVKETQYF
>.|TRBJ2-7|TRBV29-1|.
TGCAGCGTTGATTCCAGGGGCAGTAACTACGAGCAGTACTTC
CSVDSRGSNYEQYF
>.|TRBJ1-1|TRBV7-8|once
TGTGCCAGCAGCTACCCGGGGGGCCCTGGCATTGAAGCTTTCTTT
CASSYPGGPGIEAFF
>.|TRBJ1-4|TRBV7-2|.
TGTGCCAGCAGCTCGGACAGTAGGAATGAAAAACTGTTTTTT
CASSSDSRNEKLFF
>TRBD1|TRBJ2-1|TRBV29-1|.
TGCAGCGTTAGGGGACAGGGGGAGAGGGGGTCCCAGTTCTTC
CSVRGQGERGSQFF
>.|TRBJ1-1|TRBV9|.
TGTGCCAGCAGCGTTGGGGGTATTGGAGCTTACACTGAAGCTTTCTTT
CASSVGGIGAYTEAFF
>TRBD2|TRBJ2-2|TRBV27|.
TGTGCCAGCAGTTTCACTAGCGGCTGGGAGCTGTTTTTT
CASSFTSGWELFF
>TRBD1|TRBJ1-4|TRBV28|.
TGTGCCAGCATCCCATGGTGGACAGGGACCTCCCCATCCCCAGGGGAAAAACTGTTTTTT
CASIPWWTGTSPSPGEKLFF
>.|TRBJ2-4|TRBV7-2|.
TGTGCCAGCAGCTTAGTCGGGGGCGCCTCCAAAAACATTCAGTACTTC
CASSLVGGASKNIQYF
>TRBD2|TRBJ2-2|TRBV5-6|.
TGTGCCAGCAGCTCCCTAGCCCAACTAGCGGGAGGCCCCGGGGAGCTGTTTTTT
CASSSLAQLAGGPGELFF
>.|TRBJ1-3|TRBV7-9|.
TGTGCCAGCAGCTTAGGTCCGGTCTCTGGAAACACCACATATTTT
CASSLGPVSGNTTYF
>.|TRBJ1-1|TRBV7-9|.
TGTGCCAGCAGCTTAGGAGGACTCCACACTGAAGCTTTCTTT
CASSLGGLHTEAFF
>.|TRBJ2-7|TRBV12-5|.
TGTGCTAGTGGTATCCGGGACCTCAACGAGCAGTACTTC
CASGIRDLNEQYF